The 14 T cell receptor beta chains below were found in one sample sequenced in a study of T-cell reconstitution after alpha-beta-depleted transplantation in children. Unique molecular identifiers were used in preparing the TCRbeta library. A single record per CDR3 protein comes from TCRdb applying MiXCR to the PCR reads. In the table there are about half a million distinct CDR3 sequences, approximately 13% of which are singletons. The sequenced sample was PBMCs from the stem cell graft donor, obtained from the stem cell graft. These receptors were taken from a human donor who donated a stem cell graft to a child with combined immunodeficiency.

This clonotype was counted between two and nine times. The chain employs TRBV25-1 and TRBJ2-2; D tentatively reads TRBD1 or TRBD2 (5 bases each). In germline, CDR1 is MGHDK, CDR2 SYGVNS. CDR3 size: 13 residues. The V end was cut by 4 bases, the J end by 8 bases, with 11 bases between. For the CDR3, the DNA is TGTGCCAGCAGTGGGGAAGGGGAGGGGGAGCTGTTTTTT. It specifies CASSGEGEGELFF.

This clonotype has a count of ten or more. The chain couples TRBV6-5 to TRBJ2-1; D tentatively fits TRBD1 or TRBD2 (5 bases each). Germline V gene data show CDR1 as MNHEY and CDR2 as SVGAGI. The CDR3 has 13 residues. Trimming removed 3 bases at V and 10 bases at J, with 13 bases between. CDR3 in amino acids: CASSYQPGREQFF. The CDR3 DNA reads as TGTGCCAGCAGTTATCAACCGGGACGGGAGCAGTTCTTC.

This clonotype was counted at least ten times. The chain links TRBV20-1 to TRBJ2-3; D remains unclear. V lost 3 bases to trimming and J lost 0 bases, with 7 bases between them. This CDR3 spans 13 amino acids. CDR1 and CDR2 (germline): DFQATT, SNEGSKA (reference sequence). The CDR3 reads CSARLSSTDTQYF. The DNA for the CDR3 is TGCAGTGCTAGGTTATCTAGCACAGATACGCAGTATTTT.

V gene TRBV6-2 or TRBV6-3 combines with J gene TRBJ2-1; 10 bases line up with TRBD2. V was clipped by 5 bases and J by 1 base; unmatched bases: 2. The CDR3 totals 15 residues. Germline-derived CDR1 and CDR2 are MNHEY and SVGEGT. DNA of the CDR3: TGTGCCAGCAGTCAACTAGCGGGATCCTACAATGAGCAGTTCTTC. It codes for CASSQLAGSYNEQFF.

This clonotype was found a few times. The chain links TRBV6-5 to TRBJ1-1; 9 bases align to TRBD1. This CDR3 region has 16 residues. V lost 3 bases and J lost 6; bases outside the gene matches: 11. CDR1 is MNHEY and CDR2 is SVGAGI in the germline V gene. The CDR3 spells CASSYTPGQGIPEAFF. In DNA form, the CDR3 reads TGTGCCAGCAGTTATACCCCCGGACAGGGGATCCCTGAAGCTTTCTTT.

The V call is TRBV7-6, the J call TRBJ2-5; tentatively, D is TRBD1 (6 bases). The V gene's germline CDR1 is SGHVS and CDR2 FNYEAQ. The V end lost 0 bases, the J end lost 1 base, and 9 bases lay between the germline ends. CDR3 length equals 15 residues. CDR3 sequence: CASSLAGQTQETQYF. CDR3 bases: TGTGCCAGCAGCTTAGCTGGACAGACCCAAGAGACCCAGTACTTC. Drawing the rest from reference TRBV7-6 and TRBJ2-5, the complete variable domain is GAGVSQSPRYKVTKRGQDVALRCDPISGHVSLYWYRQALGQGPEFLTYFNYEAQQDKSGLPNDRFSAERPEGSISTLTIQRTEQRDSAMYRCASSLAGQTQETQYFGPGTRLLVL.

This clonotype has ten or more counts. The V and J genes are TRBV5-4 and TRBJ2-2, with 9 bases that match TRBD1. J gave up 8 bases and V 0 bases, and 11 bases lay outside the gene matches. In germline, CDR1 is SGHNT, CDR2 YYREEE (reference sequence). The CDR3 covers 17 residues. The CDR3 DNA reads as TGTGCCAGCAGCTTGGGGATGGGACAGGGTCGCCAAGGGGAGCTGTTTTTT. As protein: CASSLGMGQGRQGELFF. Looking up the rest from reference TRBV5-4 and TRBJ2-2 gives the full variable domain: ETGVTQSPTHLIKTRGQQVTLRCSSQSGHNTVSWYQQALGQGPQFIFQYYREEENGRGNFPPRFSGLQFPNYSSELNVNALELDDSALYLCASSLGMGQGRQGELFFGEGSRLTVL.

V gene TRBV27 combines with J gene TRBJ2-7; D is possibly TRBD1 or TRBD2 (6 bases each). Germline V CDR1 and CDR2: MNHEY, SMNVEV (reference sequence). The V and J ends lost 1 base and 3 bases respectively, with 10 bases between them. CDR3 size: 14 residues. CDR3: CASSLWGANYEQYF. The DNA of the CDR3 is TGTGCCAGCAGTTTATGGGGGGCCAACTACGAGCAGTACTTC.

V and J are TRBV5-1 and TRBJ1-1; 7 bases map to TRBD1. Germline loops: CDR1 SGHRS, CDR2 YFSETQ. The junction had 11 bases not matched to a gene; V was cut back by 4 bases and J by 5 bases. CDR3 size: 15 residues. This CDR3 is CASSGGEGAGTEAFF. The DNA of the CDR3 is TGCGCCAGCAGCGGGGGGGAGGGGGCCGGGACTGAAGCTTTCTTT.

The genes are TRBV7-2 and TRBJ1-1, with D hard to call. CDR3 length: 14 amino acids. From germline, CDR1 is SGHTA and CDR2 FQGNSA. Deletions cut 0 bases from V and 5 bases from J, with 10 bases between. Here the CDR3 DNA reads TGTGCCAGCAGCTTAGCGGAGGCGTGGACTGAAGCTTTCTTT. Its translation: CASSLAEAWTEAFF. Together with reference TRBV7-2 and TRBJ1-1, the CDR3 gives the full variable domain: GAGVSQSPSNKVTEKGKDVELRCDPISGHTALYWYRQSLGQGLEFLIYFQGNSAPDKSGLPSDRFSAERTGGSVSTLTIQRTQQEDSAVYLCASSLAEAWTEAFFGQGTRLTVV.

In its sample, this clonotype was seen many times. The chain is built from TRBV12-3 or TRBV12-4 and TRBJ2-7; D is uncertain. The V end lost 6 bases, the J end lost 5 bases, and 11 bases lay between the germline ends. The CDR3 runs to 12 residues. CDR3 residues: CASSQRPDEQYF. The CDR3 DNA reads as TGTGCCAGCAGCCAACGTCCCGACGAGCAGTACTTC.

This clonotype was detected only a few times. The V and J genes are TRBV5-1 and TRBJ1-1; D is undetermined. CDR3 length equals 14 residues. CDR1 is SGHRS and CDR2 is YFSETQ in the germline V gene. Deletions cut 2 bases from V and 0 bases from J, with 8 bases between. The CDR3 DNA reads as TGCGCCAGCAGCTTAACAACAATGAACACTGAAGCTTTCTTT. Encoded protein: CASSLTTMNTEAFF.

The chain recombines TRBV7-9 with TRBJ1-1, with D hard to call. The CDR3 sequence is 16 residues long. Germline CDR1 and CDR2: SEHNR and FQNEAQ (reference sequence). Trimming stripped 0 bases from V and 6 bases from J, with 17 bases between. The CDR3 sequence: CASSLATYSPTSEAFF. The DNA of the CDR3 is TGTGCCAGCAGCTTAGCGACTTACTCCCCGACATCTGAAGCTTTCTTT.

This clonotype was observed many times. The rearrangement links TRBV4-3 to TRBJ2-7; 8 bases align to TRBD2. This CDR3 contains 14 residues. V trimming: 1 base; J trimming: 5 bases; junction bases outside the gene matches: 4. Germline-derived CDR1 and CDR2 are LGHNA and YSLEER. DNA of the CDR3: TGCGCCAGCAGCCAAGTCGGGGGGGACAACGAGCAGTACTTC. The encoded protein is CASSQVGGDNEQYF.